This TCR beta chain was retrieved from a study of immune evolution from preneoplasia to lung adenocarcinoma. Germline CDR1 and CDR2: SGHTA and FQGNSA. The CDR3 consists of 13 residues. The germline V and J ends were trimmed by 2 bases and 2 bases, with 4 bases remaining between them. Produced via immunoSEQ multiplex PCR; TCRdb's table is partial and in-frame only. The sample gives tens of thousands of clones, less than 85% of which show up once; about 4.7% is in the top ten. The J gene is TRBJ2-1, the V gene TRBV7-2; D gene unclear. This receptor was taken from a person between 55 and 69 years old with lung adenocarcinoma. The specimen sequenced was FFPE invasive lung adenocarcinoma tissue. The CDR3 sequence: CASSLPPYNEQFF. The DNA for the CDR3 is TGTGCCAGCAGCTTACCTCCCTACAATGAGCAGTTCTTC.